These 26 T cell receptor beta chains originate from one sample sequenced in a study of early T cells in non-severe SARS-CoV-2 infection. MiXCR was run by TCRdb on the 5' RACE reads, yielding one entry per CDR3 protein. Of some 80,000 distinct CDR3 sequences listed, 10% to 15% are singletons. Sequences were derived from whole blood, sampled at baseline. Receptor source: an adult who was a healthcare worker with PCR-confirmed SARS-CoV-2 infection or an uninfected control (not recorded which). The donor label of this sample is uncertain.

In its sample, this clonotype was seen a few times. This chain links TRBV9 with TRBJ2-3, with D tentatively TRBD2 (5 bases). Deletions cut 3 bases from V and 6 bases from J, with 8 bases between. Germline CDR1 is SGDLS and CDR2 is YYNGEE. CDR3 size: 12 residues. Here the CDR3 DNA reads TGTGCCAGCAGCGAGGCTAGCGATACGCAGTATTTT. This gives the protein CASSEASDTQYF.

This clonotype came up a few times. This chain links TRBV7-6 with TRBJ2-5; D assignment may be TRBD1 or TRBD2 (5 bases each). The CDR3 consists of 14 residues. V was shortened by 6 bases and J by 0 bases, with 11 bases between the two germline ends. CDR1 SGHVS and CDR2 FNYEAQ come from the germline V gene. The CDR3 reads CASSRDPDQETQYF. For the CDR3, the DNA is TGTGCCAGCAGTCGGGACCCGGACCAAGAGACCCAGTACTTC.

This clonotype came up a few times. The rearrangement joins TRBV11-2 to TRBJ1-2, with a possible D match to TRBD1 (5 bases). The CDR3 runs 16 residues. Between the trimmed V and J ends, which lost 5 bases and 5 bases, there was a span of 21 bases. Germline V CDR1 and CDR2: SGHAT, FQNNGV. The CDR3 bases are TGTGCCAGCAGCCCGAGGTCGTACGGGACTCCGTATGGCTACACCTTC. Residues: CASSPRSYGTPYGYTF.

This clonotype was recorded at least ten times. The chain links TRBV7-3 to TRBJ1-6, with 8 bases that match TRBD1. Unmatched junction bases numbered 1, after V lost 2 bases and J lost 7 bases. CDR1 and CDR2 from the germline V gene are SGHTA and FQGTGA. The CDR3 loop spans 14 amino acids. The CDR3 DNA reads TGTGCCAGCAGCTTATCAGGGGGCAATTCACCCCTCCACTTT. Translation: CASSLSGGNSPLHF.

This clonotype occurred many times. This chain connects TRBV27 to TRBJ2-7, with 12 bases lining up with TRBD2. Trimming took 0 bases from V and 6 from J; bases not matched to a gene: 12. CDR1 MNHEY and CDR2 SMNVEV come from the germline V gene (reference sequence). The CDR3 has 18 amino acids. The CDR3 sequence is CASSLSSLAGGPASEQYF. In DNA form, the CDR3 reads TGTGCCAGCAGTTTATCGAGTCTAGCGGGAGGGCCTGCGTCCGAGCAGTACTTC.

This clonotype was detected many times. This chain joins TRBV20-1 and TRBJ2-3, with TRBD2 matching 9 bases. The ends lost 3 bases at V and 0 bases at J; junction bases unmatched: 10. Germline CDR1 is DFQATT and CDR2 is SNEGSKA (reference sequence). The CDR3 contains 17 residues. CDR3 DNA: TGCAGTGCTAGCCCTATTGGCGGGAGGGGGAGCACAGATACGCAGTATTTT. Amino acids: CSASPIGGRGSTDTQYF.

This clonotype was found a few times. The chain uses TRBV12-5 and TRBJ2-1, with 8 nucleotides matching TRBD2. With V trimmed by 6 bases and J by 8 bases, 12 bases remained unmatched. Germline V gene sequence: CDR1 LGHNT, CDR2 FRNRAP. The CDR3 contains 15 residues. As DNA, the CDR3 is TGTGCTAGTGGCATCGGGACTAGGTCGGATCATGAGCAGTTCTTC. Its translation: CASGIGTRSDHEQFF. The complete variable domain, with remaining parts taken from reference TRBV12-5 and TRBJ2-1, reads DARVTQTPRHKVTEMGQEVTMRCQPILGHNTVFWYRQTMMQGLELLAYFRNRAPLDDSGMPKDRFSAEMPDATLATLKIQPSEPRDSAVYFCASGIGTRSDHEQFFGPGTRLTVL.

This clonotype was seen ten or more times. This chain uses TRBV24-1 with TRBJ1-1, with D possibly TRBD1 on 5 matching bases. This CDR3 region has 13 residues. Germline assignment: CDR1 KGHDR and CDR2 SFDVKD. Trimming took off 3 bases at V and 5 bases at J, with 9 bases between the two ends. CDR3 sequence (DNA): TGTGCCACCAGTGATGTCGGGGGAACTGAAGCTTTCTTT. It translates to CATSDVGGTEAFF.

Turning to this clonotype: The junction departs from the called germline gene at one end, perhaps through a read error. This rearrangement joins TRBV5-1 to TRBJ2-7, with 9 bases lining up with TRBD1. The length of the CDR3 is 15 residues. Germline assignment: CDR1 SGHRS and CDR2 YFSETQ. CDR3 amino acids: CASSLAVTGGYELYF. In DNA, the CDR3 is TGCGCCAGCAGCTTGGCCGTCACAGGGGGCTACGAGCTGTACTTC.

This clonotype was counted a few times. The chain recombines TRBV20-1 with TRBJ2-3; TRBD2 aligns across 7 bases. J lost 0 bases, V lost 5 bases, and 5 bases had no gene match. Germline CDR1 reads DFQATT; CDR2 reads SNEGSKA (reference sequence). The CDR3 is 14 residues long. The CDR3 DNA sequence: TGCAGTGCTTCGAGCGGGGTGAGCACAGATACGCAGTATTTT. This codes for CSASSGVSTDTQYF.

Many counts were recorded for this clonotype. The chain has TRBV7-6 and TRBJ2-1; D is uncertain. Deletions cut 4 bases from V and 8 bases from J, with 15 bases between. CDR1 and CDR2 (germline): SGHVS, FNYEAQ. This CDR3 has 14 amino acids. The CDR3, as DNA: TGTGCCAGCAGCTCCACACTCCACATGGATGAGCAGTTCTTC. It is translated as CASSSTLHMDEQFF.

With regard to this clonotype: At one end the junction does not follow the germline gene, possibly because of a read error. The chain joins TRBV7-2 to TRBJ2-1, with D unclear. CDR1 is SGHTA, CDR2 FQGNSA, per germline. The CDR3 loop spans 14 amino acids. CDR3 loop: CVSSLEQVAIEQFF. DNA of the CDR3: TGTGTCAGCAGCTTGGAGCAGGTTGCAATTGAGCAGTTCTTC.

This clonotype turned up a few times. This chain connects TRBV7-8 to TRBJ1-5, with D possibly being TRBD1 (5 bases). From germline, CDR1 is SGHVS and CDR2 FQNEAQ. There are 15 residues in the CDR3. The V and J ends lost 4 bases and 6 bases respectively, with 16 bases between them. The CDR3 coding sequence is TGTGCCAGCAGCTCTCAGAGGGGCGGGGGTCAGCCCCAGCATTTT. Its protein product is CASSSQRGGGQPQHF. Combining the CDR3 with reference TRBV7-8 and TRBJ1-5 gives the whole variable domain GAGVSQSPRYKVAKRGQDVALRCDPISGHVSLFWYQQALGQGPEFLTYFQNEAQLDKSGLPSDRFFAERPEGSVSTLKIQRTQQEDSAVYLCASSSQRGGGQPQHFGDGTRLSIL.

V is TRBV7-9 and J is TRBJ1-2; 9 bases are a match to TRBD1. V dropped 4 bases and J dropped 2; count of bases not matched to a gene: 5. Germline values: CDR1 SEHNR, CDR2 FQNEAQ (reference sequence). This CDR3 contains 15 residues. The CDR3 DNA is TGTGCCAGCAGCTCTACAGGGGGCCCCAACTATGGCTACACCTTC. Its translation is CASSSTGGPNYGYTF. Full variable domain (missing parts from reference TRBV7-9 and TRBJ1-2): DTGVSQNPRHKITKRGQNVTFRCDPISEHNRLYWYRQTLGQGPEFLTYFQNEAQLEKSRLLSDRFSAERPKGSFSTLEIQRTEQGDSAMYLCASSSTGGPNYGYTFGSGTRLTVV.

This clonotype occurred many times. V and J are TRBV6-2 or TRBV6-3 and TRBJ2-1, with D unresolved. Germline-derived CDR1 and CDR2 are MNHEY and SVGEGT. V shed 5 bases and J shed 7 bases, with 12 bases lying between them. The CDR3 is made up of 13 amino acids. The CDR3 DNA is TGTGCCAGCAGTCGCGATAGTTGGAATGAGCAGTTCTTC. The encoded protein is CASSRDSWNEQFF.

This clonotype was observed a few times. The chain carries TRBV4-3 and TRBJ2-3, with 10 bases matching TRBD2. Per the germline V gene, CDR1 is LGHNA and CDR2 is YSLEER. CDR3 length: 15 amino acids. The J segment lost 6 bases and the V segment lost 1 base, leaving 4 bases of the junction unmatched. This CDR3 is CASSQGAGGPDTQYF. Here the CDR3 DNA reads TGCGCCAGCAGCCAAGGAGCGGGGGGGCCGGATACGCAGTATTTT.

This chain links TRBV6-5 with TRBJ2-6; 8 nucleotides line up with TRBD1. The CDR3 runs 18 residues. Germline lookup yields CDR1 MNHEY and CDR2 SVGAGI. Trimming cost V 3 bases and J 0 bases; bases outside gene matches: 7. The CDR3 protein is CASSYRDRTDSGANVLTF. DNA of the CDR3: TGTGCCAGCAGTTATCGGGACAGGACAGACTCTGGGGCCAACGTCCTGACTTTC.

The CDR3: CASSPLSGADGYTF. CDR3 bases: TGTGCCAGCTCACCGCTCTCGGGGGCGGACGGCTACACCTTC. V is TRBV18 and J is TRBJ1-2; maybe TRBD1 (6 bases). The CDR3 is 14 amino acids. The ends were cut back, 3 bases at V and 8 bases at J, with 16 bases in the middle. CDR1 and CDR2 from the germline V gene are KGHSH and LQKENI.

V is TRBV5-1 and J is TRBJ2-2, with D possibly called TRBD1 or TRBD2 (5 bases each). V was pared by 4 bases and J by 1 base, with 14 bases between. The V gene's germline CDR1 is SGHRS and CDR2 YFSETQ. This CDR3 has 16 amino acids. CDR3 DNA sequence: TGCGCCAGCAGCCCCCCCGGGACCGTGAACACCGGGGAGCTGTTTTTT. Translating gives CASSPPGTVNTGELFF.

The V call is TRBV11-2, the J call TRBJ2-7; D unclear. The CDR3 totals 15 residues. Per germline, CDR1 SGHAT and CDR2 FQNNGV. Trimming shortened V by 5 bases and J by 0 bases, and 14 bases separated the two germline ends. The CDR3 protein is CASSLQDGSSYEQYF. DNA of the CDR3: TGTGCCAGCAGCCTGCAGGACGGAAGCTCCTACGAGCAGTACTTC.

This rearrangement joins TRBV30 to TRBJ2-5; D is perhaps TRBD2 (5 bases). The CDR3 extends over 11 amino acids. The germline V gene encodes CDR1 GTSNPN and CDR2 SVGIG (reference sequence). The germline V and J ends were trimmed by 7 bases and 5 bases, with 11 bases remaining between them. The CDR3 region has the DNA TGTGCCTCAAGGACTGAGGAGACCCAGTACTTC. Its protein is CASRTEETQYF.

The chain employs TRBV7-2 and TRBJ2-7; TRBD1 might be the D (6 bases). Germline V CDR1 and CDR2: SGHTA, FQGNSA. V was pared by 5 bases and J by 4 bases, with 15 bases between. The CDR3 length is 14 residues. The CDR3 DNA reads TGTGCCAGCAGCGTCGTACAGGGATCGTACGAGCAGTACTTC. Amino acids: CASSVVQGSYEQYF. The full variable domain, in which reference TRBV7-2 and TRBJ2-7 provide the parts outside the CDR3, is GAGVSQSPSNKVTEKGKDVELRCDPISGHTALYWYRQSLGQGLEFLIYFQGNSAPDKSGLPSDRFSAERTGGSVSTLTIQRTQQEDSAVYLCASSVVQGSYEQYFGPGTRLTVT.

This clonotype was detected ten times or more. Written as DNA, the CDR3 is TGTGCCAGCAGGATCGGGCTAGCGGGGGATGAGCAGTTCTTC. Amino acids: CASRIGLAGDEQFF. This chain uses TRBV7-2 with TRBJ2-1; 10 nucleotides align to TRBD2. The ends lost 6 bases at V and 8 bases at J; junction bases unmatched: 7. The germline V gene has CDR1 SGHTA and CDR2 FQGNSA. CDR3 length: 14 amino acids. Supplemented by reference TRBV7-2 and TRBJ2-1, the full variable domain reads GAGVSQSPSNKVTEKGKDVELRCDPISGHTALYWYRQSLGQGLEFLIYFQGNSAPDKSGLPSDRFSAERTGGSVSTLTIQRTQQEDSAVYLCASRIGLAGDEQFFGPGTRLTVL.

The table lists this clonotype with a few counts. The chain couples TRBV3-1 to TRBJ2-3; TRBD2 matches 8 bases. Per the germline V gene, CDR1 is LGHDT and CDR2 is YNNKEL (reference sequence). The CDR3 extends over 14 amino acids. Trimming took 3 bases from V and 2 from J; bases not matched to a gene: 1. CDR3 sequence (DNA): TGTGCCAGCAGCCATAGCGGGACCACAGATACGCAGTATTTT. Encoded protein: CASSHSGTTDTQYF.

This clonotype was recorded many times. V usage is TRBV4-1 and J usage is TRBJ2-2, with D possibly matching TRBD2 (5 bases). V was shortened by 4 bases and J by 6 bases, with 15 bases between the two germline ends. This CDR3 region has 15 residues. The V gene's germline CDR1 is MGHRA and CDR2 YSYEKL. The CDR3 coding sequence is TGCGCCAGCAGCCGTCTCGGAGTTAGCGCCGGGGAGCTGTTTTTT. Protein product: CASSRLGVSAGELFF.

This clonotype has a handful of counts. The chain combines TRBV2 with TRBJ1-1; 9 nucleotides match TRBD1. The CDR3 has 15 residues. CDR1 and CDR2 (germline): SNHLY, FYNNEI. The ends lost 2 bases at V and 5 bases at J; junction bases unmatched: 6. The CDR3 sequence: CASSEQQGAPTEAFF. The CDR3 bases are TGTGCCAGCAGTGAACAACAGGGGGCGCCGACTGAAGCTTTCTTT.